A selection of T cell receptor beta chains follows, all from one sample in a study of T cell changes during pregnancy in multiple sclerosis. Only in-frame clones appear in the TCRdb table, and some are missing; sequencing was by immunoSEQ multiplex PCR. Of some 29,000 clones in the sample, 75% to 95% were seen once. The sequencing here drew on CD8+ T cells from peripheral blood mononuclear cells, taken in the second trimester of pregnancy. These receptors were taken from a female donor in good health, enrolled as a control in a pregnancy study. The CDR3 runs from the conserved cysteine through the conserved F or W. D genes are given only for firm matches. Rows may omit the clone size; those that give it use once, few, many or a size class.

-	TRBJ2-7	TRBV4-2	-	TGTGCCAGCAGCCAAGAAGGCGGGACAGTGTCCTACGAGCAGTACTTC	CASSQEGGTVSYEQYF
TRBD2	TRBJ2-3	TRBV4-3	-	TGCGCCAGCAGCCAAGATCGACGGGGGGGGCCGGGAGATACGCAGTATTTT	CASSQDRRGGPGDTQYF
TRBD1	TRBJ1-2	TRBV27	-	TGTGCCAGCACCTCCCTTGGACAGGGTTTGTTCCTAGTCTATGGCTACACCTTC	CASTSLGQGLFLVYGYTF
-	TRBJ1-2	TRBV2	-	TGTGCCAGCAGTGGTCCGACTACCCTCTTC	CASSGPTTLF
-	TRBJ2-2	TRBV29-1	-	TGCAGCGTTATAGCTTCGAACACCGGGGAGCTGTTTTTT	CSVIASNTGELFF
-	TRBJ2-1	TRBV29-1	-	TGCAGCGTTGCCAGGGGTCGCCTCAACAATGAGCAGTTCTTC	CSVARGRLNNEQFF
-	TRBJ1-2	TRBV7-6	-	TGTGCCAGCAGCTTAGAGTTGGGAGGGTTTGGCTACACCTTC	CASSLELGGFGYTF
-	TRBJ1-2	TRBV30	-	TGTGCCTGGAGTGTACCAGATGGCTACACCTTC	CAWSVPDGYTF
-	TRBJ1-3	TRBV2	-	TGTGCCAGCAGTCGGGACTCTGGAAACACCATATATTTT	CASSRDSGNTIYF
-	TRBJ1-1	TRBV4-1	-	TGCGCCAGCAGCCAAGCTCTCGGAAATTCGGAGGCTTTCTTT	CASSQALGNSEAFF
-	TRBJ1-3	TRBV7-9	-	TGTGCCAGCAGCCTAAACAGGGACTCTGGAAACACCATATATTTT	CASSLNRDSGNTIYF
TRBD1	TRBJ1-3	TRBV29-1	-	TGCAGCGTTGAAGGACAGGGCCCTGGAAACACCATATATTTT	CSVEGQGPGNTIYF
TRBD2	TRBJ2-1	TRBV5-1	-	TGCGCCAGCAGCCAACAGACTAGCGGGGGGTTCTACAATGAGCAGTTCTTC	CASSQQTSGGFYNEQFF
-	TRBJ2-5	TRBV21-1	-	TGTGCCAGCAGCAAAGCGCTTTTCGAGACTAGCGGGGGGGCTAAGTTTGAGACCCAGTACTTC	CASSKALFETSGGAKFETQYF
TRBD1	TRBJ1-1	TRBV7-6	-	TGTGCCAGCAGCTTAGGGGTGACAGGGGGTAGGGGAACTGAAGCTTTCTTT	CASSLGVTGGRGTEAFF
-	TRBJ2-3	TRBV7-3	-	TGTGCCAGCAGCCCGGGACTTACTAGCCCAGATACGCAGTATTTT	CASSPGLTSPDTQYF
TRBD1	TRBJ1-1	TRBV5-6	-	TGTGCCAGCAGCTTTGGGGACAGATACACTGAAGCTTTCTTT	CASSFGDRYTEAFF
TRBD1	TRBJ1-1	TRBV29-1	few	TGCAGCGTTTTCCCGTCGGGGGGACAGGACACTGAAGCTTTCTTT	CSVFPSGGQDTEAFF
TRBD1	TRBJ1-1	TRBV11-3	-	TGTGCCAGCAGCTTATTCGACAGGGCCACTGAAGCTTTCTTT	CASSLFDRATEAFF
-	TRBJ1-3	TRBV10-3	-	TGTGCCATCAGTGAGCCTACGCGACTCGCGGGGCGCCGTTCCTCTGGAAACACCATATATTTT	CAISEPTRLAGRRSSGNTIYF
-	TRBJ2-7	TRBV9	-	TGTGCCAGCAGCGTAGGGCTAGCGCATGTGGGGATCTACGAGCAGTACTTC	CASSVGLAHVGIYEQYF
-	TRBJ2-3	TRBV7-9	-	TGTGCCAGCAGCTTTTCTGAGCGGGGCACAGATACGCAGTATTTT	CASSFSERGTDTQYF
-	TRBJ2-3	TRBV5-6	-	TGTGCCAGCAGCTTGAAAAGGACTAGCACAGATACGCAGTATTTT	CASSLKRTSTDTQYF
TRBD1	TRBJ1-4	TRBV27	-	TGTGCCAGCAGTTCAGGGGGCGCGAAAAAACTGTTTTTT	CASSSGGAKKLFF
-	TRBJ1-1	TRBV2	few	TGTGCCAGCAGTGACACAGGGAATGAAGCTTTCTTT	CASSDTGNEAFF
-	TRBJ2-7	TRBV11-2	-	TGTGCCAGCAGCTTTGGCACCTCCTACGAGCAGTACTTC	CASSFGTSYEQYF
TRBD1	TRBJ1-4	TRBV7-9	-	TGTGCCAGCAGCAATCCCCTTGGACAGGGGGTTGAAAAACTGTTTTTT	CASSNPLGQGVEKLFF
-	TRBJ1-2	TRBV19	-	TGTGCCAGTAGTATAAGAAGGGGCGCTCTACCCATTGTCTATGGCTACACCTTC	CASSIRRGALPIVYGYTF
TRBD1	TRBJ2-7	TRBV4-3	-	TGCGCCAGCAGCCAGGACGGACAGGGGGCATACGAGCAGTACTTC	CASSQDGQGAYEQYF
TRBD2	TRBJ2-1	TRBV7-2	-	TGTGCCAGCCTGCCAGGGACTAGCGTACCCTACAATGAGCAGTTCTTC	CASLPGTSVPYNEQFF
TRBD1	TRBJ1-4	TRBV6-1	-	TGTGCCAGCTTGGGACAGGACGGTAATGAAAAACTGTTTTTT	CASLGQDGNEKLFF
-	TRBJ2-7	TRBV9	-	TGTGCCAGCAGCGTACAGGGTGATGGGTACGAGCAGTACTTC	CASSVQGDGYEQYF
TRBD1	TRBJ1-4	TRBV11-2	-	TGTGCCAGCACCGCCGGGACAGGTGATGAAAAACTGTTTTTT	CASTAGTGDEKLFF
TRBD1	TRBJ2-2	TRBV9	-	TGTGCCAGCAGCGGGGACAGCCCGAACACCGGGGAGCTGTTTTTT	CASSGDSPNTGELFF
TRBD1	TRBJ1-1	TRBV27	once	TGTGCCAGCAGTTTTGGGACAGGGTCCGACACTGAAGCTTTCTTT	CASSFGTGSDTEAFF
TRBD1	TRBJ2-6	TRBV7-9	-	TGTGCCAGCAGCCCGACGGACAGGGGTCCCAACGTCCTGACTTTC	CASSPTDRGPNVLTF
-	TRBJ1-2	TRBV2	-	TGTGCCAGCAGTGAGGGGAGATCTAACTATGGCTACACCTTC	CASSEGRSNYGYTF
-	TRBJ1-6	TRBV7-8	-	TGTGCCAGCAGCTTAGACAGCCCCGACCTCCACTTT	CASSLDSPDLHF
-	TRBJ2-7	TRBV28	-	TGTGCCAGCTGTTGGTCAAGGAGCTCCTACGAGCAGTACTTC	CASCWSRSSYEQYF
-	TRBJ2-2	TRBV25-1	-	TGTGCCAGCCAAGAACAGGGCGGGAACACCGGGGAGCTGTTTTTT	CASQEQGGNTGELFF
TRBD1	TRBJ1-1	TRBV2	-	TGTGCCAGCAGTGAAGACCTAGGGACAGGGATCCCAATGAACACTGAAGCTTTCTTT	CASSEDLGTGIPMNTEAFF
-	TRBJ1-2	TRBV7-2	-	TGTGCCAGCAGCTTGGGCCAGGTCCTCTATGGCTACACCTTC	CASSLGQVLYGYTF
-	TRBJ2-6	TRBV30	-	TGTGCCTGGAGTGGGAGCTCTGGGGCCAACGTCCTGACTTTC	CAWSGSSGANVLTF
TRBD2	TRBJ2-2	TRBV7-9	-	TGTGCCAGCAGCGCCGCTAGCGGGGGGCCGGGCACCGGGGAGCTGTTTTTT	CASSAASGGPGTGELFF
-	TRBJ2-3	TRBV7-9	once	TGTGCCAGCAGCGCTGACAGCACTTCCACAGATACGCAGTATTTT	CASSADSTSTDTQYF
-	TRBJ1-2	TRBV9	once	TGTGCCAGCAGCGTAGGGACAGTCGGCTACACCTTC	CASSVGTVGYTF
-	TRBJ2-2	TRBV29-1	-	TGCAGCTTAGTAACAGGTTCCGGGGAGCTGTTTTTT	CSLVTGSGELFF
TRBD1	TRBJ1-2	TRBV6-6	-	TGTGCCAGCAGCCAAGGGACAGGGGCCGGCTACACCTTC	CASSQGTGAGYTF
TRBD2	TRBJ2-3	TRBV7-9	-	TGTGCCAGCAGCTTAATAGGACTAGCGGGTATTAAAGATACGCAGTATTTT	CASSLIGLAGIKDTQYF
-	TRBJ1-1	TRBV19	-	TGTGCCAGTAGTATAACGGGGGTTGAAGCTTTCTTT	CASSITGVEAFF
-	TRBJ1-1	TRBV15	-	TGTGCCACCAGCACCAGGACAAACACTGAAGCTTTCTTT	CATSTRTNTEAFF
-	TRBJ1-2	TRBV6-1	medium-sized	TGTGCCAGCATCGTTGAGGACAGCGGCGTCAATGGCTACACCTTC	CASIVEDSGVNGYTF
TRBD1	TRBJ2-7	TRBV30	-	TGTGCCTGGCATCGTGGACAGGGTGCCTACGAGCAGTACTTC	CAWHRGQGAYEQYF